The source of this T cell receptor (beta chain) is a study of post-analysis software for immune sequencing data (dated by TCRdb to about 2015). Study-level background: Disease courses on record covered relapsing-remitting, secondary progressive and progressive-relapsing multiple sclerosis, though some patients had no subtype annotation. Patient repertoires were compared against some twelve previously published healthy control repertoires from donors aged about 6 to 26 years. A subset of samples was prepared in parallel using single-end sample barcoding, then pooled and co-amplified after Illumina adapter ligation. Paper-wide results and their limitations: The control group was slightly older than the multiple sclerosis patient group. Significantly higher frequencies in patients than in controls were found for several TRBV segments, including TRBV5-6, TRBV5-1 and TRBV20-1. Multiple sclerosis patients had significantly lower normalized Chao1 diversity than controls, a result that suggests substantial peripheral T-cell clonal expansion. Direct clustering with F measure showed strong co-clustering of samples prepared in the same batch, prompting a batch-effect correction.

This clonotype showed up just once. This clone's antigen is unknown. The input lacks base qualities; no much larger clone sits a single base away. Compared with germline, V lacks 6 bases and J lacks 7 bases; bases without a gene match: 8. The CDR3 measures 14 amino acids from cysteine to phenylalanine. The only DNA kept is the CDR3, 42 bases in frame from the first base. Via the germline V gene (reference sequence), CDR1 is MNHEY and CDR2 SMNVEV. Library creation used PCR. The sequencer was an Illumina HiSeq 2500. Unique molecular identifiers were incorporated into TCR beta cDNA libraries to reduce PCR and sequencing biases. About 500,000 cDNA molecules were obtained for every 1 to 10 million input T cells, so each molecule roughly corresponded to one T cell. The patient libraries were prepared and sequenced using the same protocol as the earlier healthy control dataset. Within a given batch, samples were prepared together, multiplexed and sequenced on the same HiSeq lane. From the authors' description of their analysis: Raw barcoded reads were processed with MIGEC, discarding single-read molecular identifier groups before consensus assembly and CDR3 extraction. VDJtools was used for post-analysis of the clonotype tables, with diversity normalized by down-sampling every dataset to the smallest sample size. Repertoire overlap clustering matched CDR3 amino acid but not nucleotide sequences to correct batch-related cross-sample contamination. The public reads were reanalyzed by TCRdb: fastp trimming at Q25, MiXCR alignment, in-frame beta chains only. Rows are combined by CDR3 protein, so each entry shows the most common genes and DNA. TCRdb's processing, not the authors', yielded these V and J calls. The sample yields 740,000 or so distinct CDR3 sequences; roughly half were counted once. Approximately 4.4% of the sample is held by the ten biggest clonotypes.

TCR beta repertoires were profiled from peripheral blood of over 10 young patients with multiple sclerosis to demonstrate the VDJtools post-analysis software. The patients with multiple sclerosis were children and adolescents between roughly 6 and 17 years of age. This TCR derives from a girl aged 5-17 years with multiple sclerosis. Sequenced sample: blood. The rearrangement joined TRBV27 to TRBJ1-2; 10 junctional bases match TRBD1. DNA sequence: TGTGCCAGCAGCCTGACAGGGGGCCAGATTGGCTACACCTTC. The resulting protein is CASSLTGGQIGYTF.